This TCR beta chain came from a study of blood T cell repertoires in COVID-19. Study summary: Acute and convalescent COVID-19 specimens originated in the United States, Italy and Spain. PBMCs, B-cell-depleted T cells, or T cells were the source of the cDNA or gDNA that made up the material.

The CDR3 covers 14 residues. Germline CDR1 and CDR2: SGHRS and YFSETQ. V was trimmed by 3 bases and J by 5 bases, leaving 12 bases between them. Methods used by the authors: Reference gene primer amplification in the assay estimated nucleated cell counts. The table came from immunoSEQ multiplex PCR; TCRdb's copy has only in-frame clones and leaves some out. D and trimming come from the DNA, and the V and J calls and clone size come from that table. The table has 70,000 to 75,000 clones, roughly nine tenths seen once. The J gene is TRBJ2-1, the V gene TRBV5-1; a possible D gene is TRBD1 (6 bases). This receptor was obtained from a woman between 18 and 29 years old with acute or convalescent COVID-19. The sequenced sample consisted of peripheral blood. DNA for the CDR3: TGCGCCAGCAGCTCGAGGGACATAAACAATGAGCAGTTCTTC. As protein: CASSSRDINNEQFF. Filled out from reference TRBV5-1 and TRBJ2-1, the complete variable domain reads KAGVTQTPRYLIKTRGQQVTLSCSPISGHRSVSWYQQTPGQGLQFLFEYFSETQRNKGNFPGRFSGRQFSNSRSEMNVSTLELGDSALYLCASSSRDINNEQFFGPGTRLTVL.